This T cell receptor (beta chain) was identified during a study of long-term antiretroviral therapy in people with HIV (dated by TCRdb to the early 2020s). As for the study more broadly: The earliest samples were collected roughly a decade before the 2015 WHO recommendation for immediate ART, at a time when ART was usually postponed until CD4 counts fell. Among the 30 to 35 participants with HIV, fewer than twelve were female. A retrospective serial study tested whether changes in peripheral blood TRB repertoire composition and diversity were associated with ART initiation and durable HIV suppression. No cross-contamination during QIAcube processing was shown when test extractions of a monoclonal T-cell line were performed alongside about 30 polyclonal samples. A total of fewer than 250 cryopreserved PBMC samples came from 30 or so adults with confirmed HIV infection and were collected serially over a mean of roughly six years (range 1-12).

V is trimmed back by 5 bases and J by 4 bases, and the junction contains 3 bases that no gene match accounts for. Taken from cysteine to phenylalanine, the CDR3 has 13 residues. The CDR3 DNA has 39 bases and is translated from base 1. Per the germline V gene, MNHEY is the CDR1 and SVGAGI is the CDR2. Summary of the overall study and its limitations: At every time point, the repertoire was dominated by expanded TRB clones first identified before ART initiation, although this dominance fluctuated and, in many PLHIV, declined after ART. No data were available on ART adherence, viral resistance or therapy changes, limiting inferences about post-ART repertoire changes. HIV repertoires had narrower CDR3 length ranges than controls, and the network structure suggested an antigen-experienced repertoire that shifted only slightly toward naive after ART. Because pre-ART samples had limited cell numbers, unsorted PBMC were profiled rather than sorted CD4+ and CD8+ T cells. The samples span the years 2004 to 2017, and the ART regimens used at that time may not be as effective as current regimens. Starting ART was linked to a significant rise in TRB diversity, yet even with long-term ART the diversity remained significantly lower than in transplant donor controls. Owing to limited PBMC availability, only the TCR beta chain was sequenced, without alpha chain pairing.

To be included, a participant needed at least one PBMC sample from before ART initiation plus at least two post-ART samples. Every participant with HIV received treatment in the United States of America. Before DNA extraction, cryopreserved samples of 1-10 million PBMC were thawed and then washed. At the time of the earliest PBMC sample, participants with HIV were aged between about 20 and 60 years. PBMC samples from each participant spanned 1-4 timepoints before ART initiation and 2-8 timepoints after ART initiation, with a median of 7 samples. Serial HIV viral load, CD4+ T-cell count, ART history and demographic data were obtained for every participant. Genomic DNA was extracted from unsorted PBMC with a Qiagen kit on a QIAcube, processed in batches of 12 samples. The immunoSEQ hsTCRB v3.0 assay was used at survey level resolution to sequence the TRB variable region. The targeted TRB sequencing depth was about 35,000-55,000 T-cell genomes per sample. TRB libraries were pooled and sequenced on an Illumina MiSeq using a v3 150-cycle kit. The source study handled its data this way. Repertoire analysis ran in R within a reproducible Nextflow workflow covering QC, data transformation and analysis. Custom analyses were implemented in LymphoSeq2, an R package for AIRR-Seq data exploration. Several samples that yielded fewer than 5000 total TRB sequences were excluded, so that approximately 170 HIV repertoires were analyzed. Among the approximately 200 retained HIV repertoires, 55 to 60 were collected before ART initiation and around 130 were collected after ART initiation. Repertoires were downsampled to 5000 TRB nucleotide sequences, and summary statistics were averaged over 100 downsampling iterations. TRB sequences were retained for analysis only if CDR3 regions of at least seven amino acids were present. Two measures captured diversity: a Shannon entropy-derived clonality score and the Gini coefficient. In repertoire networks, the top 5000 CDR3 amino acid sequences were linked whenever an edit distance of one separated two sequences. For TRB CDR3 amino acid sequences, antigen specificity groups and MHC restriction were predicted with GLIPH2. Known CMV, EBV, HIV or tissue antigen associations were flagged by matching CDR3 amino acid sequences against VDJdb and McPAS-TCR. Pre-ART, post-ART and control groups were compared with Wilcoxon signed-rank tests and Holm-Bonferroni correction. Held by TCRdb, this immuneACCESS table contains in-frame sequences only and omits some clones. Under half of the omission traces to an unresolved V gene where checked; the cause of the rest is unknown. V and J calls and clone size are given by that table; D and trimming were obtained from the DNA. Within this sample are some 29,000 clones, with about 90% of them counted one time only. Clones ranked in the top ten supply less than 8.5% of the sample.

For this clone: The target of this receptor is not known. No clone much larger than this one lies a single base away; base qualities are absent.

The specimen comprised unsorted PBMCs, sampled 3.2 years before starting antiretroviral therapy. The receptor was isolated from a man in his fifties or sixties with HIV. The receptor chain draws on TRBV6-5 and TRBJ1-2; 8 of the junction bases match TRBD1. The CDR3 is CASSRTGPYGYTF. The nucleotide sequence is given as TGTGCCAGCAGTCGGACAGGGCCCTATGGCTACACCTTC.